This TCR beta chain was sequenced during a study of glioma-infiltrating T cells. Study-wide context: Target coverage was about 4.5- to 11-fold for roughly one million blood T cells. Study-level results: Only very few CDR3 sequences appeared in both tissue and blood. Signature shared blood CDR3 motifs were enriched in low-divergence and depleted in high-divergence patients.

For this clonotype: Its antigen is currently unknown.

TCR alpha and beta CDR3 regions were amplified from RNA using iRepertoire nested multiplex PCR. Each CDR3 protein is one row after TCRdb ran MiXCR on the multiplex PCR reads. Of about 400,000 distinct CDR3 sequences detected, around 45% appear once; the ten largest clones hold about 11%. Per the germline V gene, CDR1 is SNHLY and CDR2 is FYNNEI. The CDR3 extends over 13 amino acids. The V gene lost 10 bases and the J gene lost 3 bases, with 14 bases spanning the gap. The receptor was isolated from a human donor with low-grade glioma or glioblastoma, undergoing nonglioma brain surgery, or in good health (not recorded which). The source material was glioma tissue, nonneoplastic brain tissue, or PBMCs (not recorded which). The gene calls are TRBV2 and TRBJ2-3, with D possibly TRBD2 on 5 matching bases. The CDR3 region is CANSGYSTDTQYF. The CDR3 nucleotides read TGTGCCAACAGCGGCTATTCAACAGATACGCAGTATTTT.